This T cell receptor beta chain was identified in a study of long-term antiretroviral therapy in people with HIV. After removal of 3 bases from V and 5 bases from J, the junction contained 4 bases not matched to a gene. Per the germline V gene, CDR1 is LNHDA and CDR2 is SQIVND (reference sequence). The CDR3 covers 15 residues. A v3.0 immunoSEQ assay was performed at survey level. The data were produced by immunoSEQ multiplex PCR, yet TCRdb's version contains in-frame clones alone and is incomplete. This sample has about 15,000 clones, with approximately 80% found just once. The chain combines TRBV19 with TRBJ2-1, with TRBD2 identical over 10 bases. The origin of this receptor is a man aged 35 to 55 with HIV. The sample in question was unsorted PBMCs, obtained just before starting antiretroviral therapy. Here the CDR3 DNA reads TGTGCCAGTAGTATCGGGACTAGCGTCGACAATGAGCAGTTCTTC. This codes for CASSIGTSVDNEQFF.